This entry lists 7 T cell receptor beta chains sequenced from one sample in a study of blood T cell repertoires in COVID-19. Produced via immunoSEQ multiplex PCR; TCRdb's table is partial and in-frame only. The sample consists of about 380,000 clones, around 87% of them appearing once. The specimen sequenced was PBMCs or T cells enriched from blood (not recorded which). The origin of the receptors is a man younger than 45 who had recovered from COVID-19.

The chain joins TRBV29-1 to TRBJ2-7; 7 bases are a match to TRBD1. CDR1 and CDR2 from the germline V gene are SQVTM and ANQGSEA. The CDR3 covers 12 residues. Germline trimming cut 6 bases from V and 2 bases from J; bases unmatched to any gene: 4. CDR3 loop: CSVMTGPYEQYF. The CDR3 DNA follows: TGCAGCGTAATGACAGGGCCCTACGAGCAGTACTTC.

This chain links TRBV19 with TRBJ2-7, with 7 nucleotides matching TRBD1. V trimming: 5 bases; J trimming: 7 bases; junction bases outside the gene matches: 8. Germline CDR1 reads LNHDA; CDR2 reads SQIVND (reference sequence). The CDR3 is 13 amino acids. CDR3 loop: CASSAQGVGEQYF. The CDR3 DNA is TGTGCCAGTAGTGCTCAGGGGGTTGGAGAGCAGTACTTC.

The chain combines TRBV9 with TRBJ2-7; 11 nucleotides align to TRBD1. The CDR3 totals 14 residues. V was clipped by 4 bases and J by 5 bases; unmatched bases: 5. Germline CDR1 is SGDLS and CDR2 is YYNGEE. The CDR3 loop is CASSPQGQGDEQYF. In nucleotides, the CDR3 is TGTGCCAGCAGCCCACAGGGACAGGGGGACGAGCAGTACTTC.

V is TRBV2 and J is TRBJ1-5; maybe TRBD1 (6 bases). This CDR3 contains 14 residues. Trimming pared 7 bases from V and 2 bases from J, leaving 12 bases between. CDR1 is SNHLY and CDR2 is FYNNEI in the germline V gene. CDR3 nucleotides: TGTGCCAGCACCAGGGGCGCGGGCAATCAGCCCCAGCATTTT. This codes for CASTRGAGNQPQHF.

The J gene is TRBJ2-1, the V gene TRBV6-5, with a tentative D call TRBD2 (5 bases). The CDR3 is made up of 13 amino acids. Germline lookup yields CDR1 MNHEY and CDR2 SVGAGI. V shed 6 bases and J shed 6 bases, with 12 bases lying between them. The CDR3 DNA reads TGTGCCAGCAGCCTTCTACGGGGCAATGAGCAGTTCTTC. Translating it yields CASSLLRGNEQFF.

The rearrangement uses TRBV12-5 and TRBJ2-1; 10 bases match TRBD1. This CDR3 is 15 amino acids long. V was pared by 4 bases and J by 3 bases, with 3 bases of the junction left unmatched. CDR1 and CDR2 from the germline V gene are LGHNT and FRNRAP. Here the CDR3 reads CASGSGQGDYNEQFF. The CDR3 DNA reads as TGTGCTAGTGGTTCCGGACAGGGGGACTACAATGAGCAGTTCTTC.

V and J are TRBV6-5 and TRBJ2-1, with 9 positions matching TRBD1. The CDR3 sequence is 15 residues long. J gave up 2 bases and V 5 bases, and 4 bases lay outside the gene matches. Germline V gene sequence: CDR1 MNHEY, CDR2 SVGAGI. Written as DNA, the CDR3 is TGTGCCAGCAGTCTACAGGGGGCGACCTACAATGAGCAGTTCTTC. Its translation: CASSLQGATYNEQFF.